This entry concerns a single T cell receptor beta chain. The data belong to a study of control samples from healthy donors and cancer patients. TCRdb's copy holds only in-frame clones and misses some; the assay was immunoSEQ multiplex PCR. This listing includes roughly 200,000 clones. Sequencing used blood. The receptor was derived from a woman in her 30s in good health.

The CDR3 region is CASRSGDRGRNSPLHF. CDR3 coding DNA: TGTGCCAGTCGGTCCGGTGACAGGGGTCGTAATTCACCCCTCCACTTT. V usage is TRBV19 and J usage is TRBJ1-6, with 8 bases identical to TRBD1. Germline V CDR1 and CDR2: LNHDA, SQIVND (reference sequence). The CDR3 length is 16 residues. The V segment lost 8 bases and the J segment 6 bases; nucleotides outside the gene matches: 12. Looking up the rest from reference TRBV19 and TRBJ1-6 gives the full variable domain: DGGITQSPKYLFRKEGQNVTLSCEQNLNHDAMYWYRQDPGQGLRLIYYSQIVNDFQKGDIAEGYSVSREKKESFPLTVTSAQKNPTAFYLCASRSGDRGRNSPLHFGNGTRLTVT.